These T cell receptor beta chains were read from a single sample in a study of shared clonotypes between healthy human individuals. Sequenced by immunoSEQ multiplex PCR; TCRdb stores in-frame clones only, minus some. The table lists 2.3 million or so clones, 85% to 95% of them singletons, with 0.39% in the top ten. Sample: naive CD4+ T cells from PBMCs. Every receptor here comes from a man between 18 and 29 years old in good health. Some clones in this sample may be carry-over from other donors' samples. CDR3s include the opening cysteine and the closing phenylalanine or tryptophan. D genes are given only for firm matches.

j_gene,v_gene,d_gene,CDR3aa
TRBJ2-7,TRBV6-6,TRBD2,CASTPSASGRGEQYF
TRBJ2-2,TRBV28,NA,CATHRDTGELFF
TRBJ1-1,TRBV5-8,NA,CASSLRIVAEAFF
TRBJ2-1,TRBV6-5,TRBD2,CASSGPGLAGGEQFF
TRBJ2-5,TRBV5-1,TRBD2,CASSTGTSGSLGETQYF
TRBJ2-1,TRBV6-1,TRBD2,CASSEGRLATKQFF
TRBJ1-1,TRBV6-1,TRBD1,CASSRDSNTEAFF
TRBJ2-7,TRBV5-1,NA,CASSLAGGLGAYEQYF
TRBJ1-1,TRBV5-1,TRBD1,CASSLDNRQGASTEAFF
TRBJ2-3,TRBV10-2,NA,CASSRRTITDTQYF
TRBJ2-3,TRBV29-1,TRBD2,CSVETGGTDTQYF
TRBJ2-2,TRBV28,TRBD2,CASSSLTSGSFRGELFF
TRBJ2-7,TRBV5-5,NA,CASSADRSYEQYF
TRBJ2-2,TRBV5-4,TRBD1,CASRTTGGNGELFF
TRBJ2-7,TRBV13,NA,CASSLGQSSYEQYF
TRBJ2-5,TRBV9,NA,CASSPSLWGQQETQYF
TRBJ1-2,TRBV4-2,NA,CASSQDVGNYGYTF
TRBJ2-7,TRBV4-2,NA,CASSQSPRDEQYF
TRBJ1-2,TRBV30,NA,CAWWRGGKGYTF
TRBJ2-3,TRBV19,TRBD2,CASSIPSGDTQYF
TRBJ1-2,TRBV19,NA,CASRSGHGYTF
TRBJ1-2,TRBV9,TRBD1,CASSVGQGGGNYGYTF
TRBJ1-1,TRBV6-6,NA,CASSYPGTTTEAFF
TRBJ2-7,TRBV4-3,NA,CASSQGWYGTYEQYF
TRBJ2-7,TRBV10-3,TRBD1,CAISSFDRAPYEQYF
TRBJ1-2,TRBV7-2,NA,CASSLISENYGYTF
TRBJ2-7,TRBV7-9,TRBD2,CASSFGTTPFWQYF